The next 4 T cell receptor beta chains were all read from a single sample in a study of blood T cell repertoires in COVID-19. Method: immunoSEQ multiplex PCR; TCRdb's copy keeps in-frame clones and lacks some. The table shows 60,000 to 95,000 clones, with roughly 86% occurring only once. Sequenced: peripheral blood. All receptors come from a woman aged 50 to 60 with acute or convalescent COVID-19.

The chain employs TRBV11-2 and TRBJ1-2; D ambiguous. The germline V gene has CDR1 SGHAT and CDR2 FQNNGV. The V end lost 5 bases, the J end lost 0 bases, and 7 bases lay between the germline ends. The CDR3 totals 13 residues. As DNA, the CDR3 is TGTGCCAGCAGCCCTAGCCCTAACTATGGCTACACCTTC. Encoded protein: CASSPSPNYGYTF.

The gene calls are TRBV5-4 and TRBJ2-1; 11 nucleotides line up with TRBD2. Germline CDR1 and CDR2: SGHNT and YYREEE (reference sequence). The J segment lost 5 bases and the V segment lost 4 bases, leaving 5 bases of the junction unmatched. This CDR3 is built from 15 residues. CDR3 sequence reads: CASSPTSGRNNEQFF. CDR3 coding DNA: TGTGCCAGCAGCCCTACTAGCGGGAGAAACAATGAGCAGTTCTTC. The full variable domain, with the rest looked up from reference TRBV5-4 and TRBJ2-1, is ETGVTQSPTHLIKTRGQQVTLRCSSQSGHNTVSWYQQALGQGPQFIFQYYREEENGRGNFPPRFSGLQFPNYSSELNVNALELDDSALYLCASSPTSGRNNEQFFGPGTRLTVL.

The rearrangement uses TRBV19 and TRBJ1-2; a possible D gene is TRBD1 (5 bases). The CDR3 loop spans 13 amino acids. Germline V gene lookup returns CDR1 LNHDA and CDR2 SQIVND (reference sequence). With 3 bases removed from V and 5 bases from J, the gap between germline ends came to 10 bases. The CDR3 coding sequence is TGTGCCAGTAGTATGGGGGGTCCGTATGGCTACACCTTC. Encoded protein: CASSMGGPYGYTF.

The chain uses TRBV7-2 and TRBJ2-6; the D gene is possibly TRBD1 (6 bases). The V end was cut by 5 bases, the J end by 0 bases, with 14 bases between. This CDR3 is built from 17 residues. Germline V gene sequence: CDR1 SGHTA, CDR2 FQGNSA. CDR3 amino acids: CASSPTGQSSGANVLTF. In DNA form, the CDR3 reads TGTGCCAGCAGCCCAACTGGACAGAGCTCTGGGGCCAACGTCCTGACTTTC.